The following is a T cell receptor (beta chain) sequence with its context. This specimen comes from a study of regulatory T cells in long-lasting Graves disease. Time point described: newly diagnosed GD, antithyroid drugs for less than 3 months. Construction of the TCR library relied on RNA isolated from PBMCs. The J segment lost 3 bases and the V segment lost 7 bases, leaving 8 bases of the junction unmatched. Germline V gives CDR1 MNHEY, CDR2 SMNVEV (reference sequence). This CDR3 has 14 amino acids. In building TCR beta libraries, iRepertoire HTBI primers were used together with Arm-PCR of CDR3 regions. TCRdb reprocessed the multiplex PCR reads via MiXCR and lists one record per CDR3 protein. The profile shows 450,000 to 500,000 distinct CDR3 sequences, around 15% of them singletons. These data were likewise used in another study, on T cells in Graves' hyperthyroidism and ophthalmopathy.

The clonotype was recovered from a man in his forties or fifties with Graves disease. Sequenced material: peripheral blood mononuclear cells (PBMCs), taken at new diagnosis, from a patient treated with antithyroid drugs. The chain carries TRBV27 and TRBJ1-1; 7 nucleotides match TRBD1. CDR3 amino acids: CASIPAGGYTEAFF. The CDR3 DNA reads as TGTGCCAGCATCCCAGCAGGGGGGTACACTGAAGCTTTCTTT.